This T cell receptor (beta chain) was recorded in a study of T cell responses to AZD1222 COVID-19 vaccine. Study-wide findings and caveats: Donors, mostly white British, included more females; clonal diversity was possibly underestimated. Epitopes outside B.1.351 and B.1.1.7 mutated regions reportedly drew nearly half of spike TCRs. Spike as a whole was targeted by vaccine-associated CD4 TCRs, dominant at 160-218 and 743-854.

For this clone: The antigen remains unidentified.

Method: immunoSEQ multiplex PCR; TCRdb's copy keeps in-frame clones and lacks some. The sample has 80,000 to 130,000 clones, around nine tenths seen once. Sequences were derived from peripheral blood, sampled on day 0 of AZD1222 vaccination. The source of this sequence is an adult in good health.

The CDR3: CASSIRLAGHEQYF. The CDR3 DNA reads TGTGCCAGTAGTATTAGGCTAGCGGGACACGAGCAGTACTTC. The chain combines TRBV19 with TRBJ2-7; 9 nucleotides match TRBD2. This CDR3 region has 14 residues. V trimming: 3 bases; J trimming: 5 bases; junction bases outside the gene matches: 5. Germline lookup yields CDR1 LNHDA and CDR2 SQIVND (reference sequence).